The next 22 T cell receptor beta chains were all read from a single sample in a study of T-cell reconstitution after alpha-beta-depleted transplantation in children. The TCRbeta library incorporated unique molecular identifiers. TCRdb processed the PCR reads anew with MiXCR; each CDR3 protein has one entry. Altogether about 540,000 distinct CDR3 sequences are present, roughly 18% being singletons, with the ten largest covering 3.3%. This sample comprised PBMCs from the stem cell graft donor, obtained from the stem cell graft. These TCRs come from a human donor who donated a stem cell graft to a child with acute lymphoblastic leukemia.

The chain uses TRBV12-3 or TRBV12-4 and TRBJ1-1; 7 positions match TRBD1. Trimming at V came to 6 bases and at J to 3 bases, leaving 16 bases not matched to a gene. This CDR3 contains 17 residues. CDR3 protein: CASSPRQGDAEDTEAFF. The CDR3 bases are TGTGCCAGCAGCCCTCGACAGGGAGACGCGGAGGACACTGAAGCTTTCTTT.

V is TRBV28 and J is TRBJ1-1; unclear D gene. This CDR3 is 15 amino acids long. Trimming stripped 2 bases from V and 1 base from J, with 11 bases between. The germline V gene has CDR1 MDHEN and CDR2 SYDVKM. CDR3 nucleotides: TGTGCCAGCAGTTTAAGTACCGGCTCGAACACTGAAGCTTTCTTT. Its protein is CASSLSTGSNTEAFF.

This clonotype was counted many times. The chain uses TRBV6-4 and TRBJ2-3; TRBD2 matches 7 bases. The CDR3 extends over 14 amino acids. CDR1 is MRHNA and CDR2 is SNTAGT in the germline V gene. The V gene end was trimmed by 3 bases and the J gene end by 4 bases; junction bases not matched to a gene: 4. CDR3 nucleotides: TGTGCCAGCAGTGAAGCCCGGGGGGCAGATACGCAGTATTTT. Amino acid sequence: CASSEARGADTQYF.

The rearrangement uses TRBV4-1 and TRBJ2-3; D may be TRBD2 (6 bases). This CDR3 has 16 residues. Between the trimmed V and J ends, which lost 0 bases and 2 bases, there was a span of 12 bases. Germline CDR1 and CDR2: MGHRA and YSYEKL. The CDR3 region has the DNA TGCGCCAGCAGCCAAGACTGGCTAGCGTCCACAGATACGCAGTATTTT. Residues: CASSQDWLASTDTQYF.

This clonotype was counted only a few times. This chain joins TRBV15 and TRBJ2-3; either TRBD1 or TRBD2 may fit D (5 bases each). Germline lookup yields CDR1 LNHNV and CDR2 YYDKDF (reference sequence). This CDR3 spans 15 amino acids. V lost 0 bases, J lost 9 bases, and 16 bases lay in between. The CDR3 protein is CATSRDPGPQRTQYF. CDR3 nucleotide sequence: TGTGCCACCAGCAGAGATCCGGGACCGCAGAGGACGCAGTATTTT.

The chain recombines TRBV15 with TRBJ1-1; tentative D call: TRBD1 (6 bases). Germline V gene lookup returns CDR1 LNHNV and CDR2 YYDKDF (reference sequence). The CDR3 spans 14 residues. Trimming stripped 6 bases from V and 0 bases from J, with 11 bases between. As DNA, the CDR3 is TGTGCCACCAGGGCCGGGACACTGAACACTGAAGCTTTCTTT. Its translation is CATRAGTLNTEAFF.

J is TRBJ2-7 and V is TRBV18; 7 bases fit TRBD1. J was trimmed by 6 bases and V by 2 bases; bases with no gene match: 4. Germline CDR1 KGHSH, CDR2 LQKENI. This CDR3 is 13 amino acids long. The CDR3, as DNA: TGTGCCAGCTCACCATTACAGGGGTCCGAGCAGTACTTC. Translated: CASSPLQGSEQYF.

This clonotype was counted only a few times. The chain carries TRBV7-9 and TRBJ2-5; 11 bases match TRBD2. The CDR3 covers 18 residues. CDR1 and CDR2 from the germline V gene are SEHNR and FQNEAQ (reference sequence). With V trimmed by 5 bases and J by 2 bases, 13 bases remained unmatched. The DNA for the CDR3 is TGTGCCAGCAGCCCAACTTTACGGACTAGCGGGCCGCAAGAGACCCAGTACTTC. This translates into CASSPTLRTSGPQETQYF.

This clonotype has just a few counts. The junction differs from germline at one of its ends, possibly a read error. The V and J genes are TRBV27 and TRBJ2-7; 7 bases map to TRBD1. Germline V gene sequence: CDR1 MNHEY, CDR2 SMNVEV (reference sequence). The CDR3 contains 16 residues. The chain's CDR3 is CASSSNLRRDSGERYF. The CDR3, as DNA: TGTGCCAGCAGTTCCAATCTTAGACGGGACAGCGGAGAGCGGTACTTC.

This clonotype has a handful of counts. The chain uses TRBV5-1 and TRBJ2-5; tentatively, D is TRBD2 (5 bases). This CDR3 is 16 amino acids long. In germline, CDR1 is SGHRS, CDR2 YFSETQ. V lost 4 bases and J 3 bases, leaving 19 bases between the germline ends. CDR3 DNA: TGCGCCAGCAGCCCTGGGCTAGCCGTAGGGAAAGAGACCCAGTACTTC. It yields the protein CASSPGLAVGKETQYF. Complete variable domain (other parts from reference TRBV5-1 and TRBJ2-5): KAGVTQTPRYLIKTRGQQVTLSCSPISGHRSVSWYQQTPGQGLQFLFEYFSETQRNKGNFPGRFSGRQFSNSRSEMNVSTLELGDSALYLCASSPGLAVGKETQYFGPGTRLLVL.

The chain links TRBV6-1 to TRBJ2-5, with TRBD2 matching over 7 bases. CDR3 length: 15 residues. V trimming: 1 base; J trimming: 5 bases; junction bases outside the gene matches: 7. Germline V gives CDR1 MNHNS, CDR2 SASEGT. The CDR3 sequence is CASSEGLADAETQYF. CDR3 sequence (DNA): TGTGCCAGCAGTGAAGGGCTAGCGGACGCGGAGACCCAGTACTTC.

The rearrangement links TRBV12-3 or TRBV12-4 to TRBJ2-7; weak D call: TRBD2 (6 bases). V was trimmed by 4 bases and J by 0 bases, leaving 16 bases between them. This CDR3 region has 16 residues. The CDR3 nucleotides are TGTGCCAGCAGTTCCGGGCAGCGGGCCAGCTCCTACGAGCAGTACTTC. It codes for CASSSGQRASSYEQYF.

This chain joins TRBV5-1 and TRBJ1-4; D remains ambiguous. CDR3 length: 15 residues. Germline CDR1 and CDR2: SGHRS and YFSETQ. Trimming removed 2 bases at V and 0 bases at J, with 8 bases between. The CDR3 nucleotides read TGCGCCAGCAGCTTTGTCACCGCAACTAATGAAAAACTGTTTTTT. Translating it yields CASSFVTATNEKLFF.

The V and J genes are TRBV7-9 and TRBJ2-2; TRBD2 agrees at 7 bases. V trimming: 2 bases; J trimming: 2 bases; junction bases outside the gene matches: 8. The germline CDR1 and CDR2 sequences are SEHNR and FQNEAQ (reference sequence). This CDR3 region has 17 residues. The CDR3 protein is CASSLTIGGGNTGELFF. The CDR3 region has the DNA TGTGCCAGCAGCTTAACGATCGGCGGGGGTAACACCGGGGAGCTGTTTTTT.

This chain connects TRBV7-3 to TRBJ2-1; tentative D call: TRBD2 (6 bases). Trimming shortened V by 10 bases and J by 10 bases, and 20 bases separated the two germline ends. There are 13 residues in the CDR3. Germline-derived CDR1 and CDR2 are SGHTA and FQGTGA. CDR3 sequence (DNA): TGTGCCACCGGGGACTCGCTGCGCCAGGAGCAGTTCTTC. Protein: CATGDSLRQEQFF.

This clonotype has only a few counts. The chain couples TRBV11-2 to TRBJ1-1, with D perhaps matching TRBD1 (5 bases). The CDR3 has 13 amino acids. Per the germline V gene, CDR1 is SGHAT and CDR2 is FQNNGV. Deletions cut 5 bases from V and 2 bases from J, with 9 bases between. DNA of the CDR3: TGTGCCAGCAGCCCGGACATCAACACTGAAGCTTTCTTT. It specifies CASSPDINTEAFF.

This clonotype has more than one count but fewer than ten. The chain uses TRBV4-1 and TRBJ1-2; perhaps TRBD1 as D (5 bases). CDR3 length: 15 amino acids. Per germline, CDR1 MGHRA and CDR2 YSYEKL. V was clipped by 2 bases and J by 4 bases, with 14 bases between them. CDR3 region: CASSQLVGASYGYTF. Written as DNA, the CDR3 is TGCGCCAGCAGCCAATTGGTCGGGGCTAGCTATGGCTACACCTTC.

This chain joins TRBV12-3 or TRBV12-4 and TRBJ1-4; D is perhaps TRBD1 (5 bases). The V gene lost 3 bases and the J gene lost 3 bases, with 11 bases spanning the gap. The CDR3 totals 15 residues. This CDR3 is CASSLGGTANEKLFF. Here the CDR3 DNA reads TGTGCCAGCAGTTTGGGAGGGACCGCTAATGAAAAACTGTTTTTT.

V is TRBV20-1 and J is TRBJ2-5; D is uncertain. Trimming took 3 bases from V and 8 from J, leaving 19 bases between them. Germline V lookup: CDR1 DFQATT, CDR2 SNEGSKA (reference sequence). The CDR3 contains 14 residues. Written as DNA, the CDR3 is TGCAGTGCTAGTTCGGTCACACCCCTTCAAACCCAGTACTTC. Translating gives CSASSVTPLQTQYF.

This clonotype was seen only a few times. The genes are TRBV3-1 and TRBJ1-1; D uncertain. The V gene's germline CDR1 is LGHDT and CDR2 YNNKEL (reference sequence). Trimming removed 0 bases at V and 1 base at J, with 6 bases between. The CDR3 is 14 amino acids. CDR3 protein: CASSQDQWNTEAFF. The CDR3, as DNA: TGTGCCAGCAGCCAAGATCAGTGGAACACTGAAGCTTTCTTT.

This clonotype came up a few times. CDR3 in amino acids: CASTDRGTGGLAFF. The CDR3 bases are TGTGCCAGCACCGATCGGGGGACAGGGGGTTTAGCTTTCTTT. The chain employs TRBV12-3 or TRBV12-4 and TRBJ1-1; 11 bases fit TRBD1. The CDR3 totals 14 residues. Unmatched junction bases numbered 11, after V lost 7 bases and J lost 10 bases.

This clonotype has only a few counts. The chain is built from TRBV6-5 and TRBJ1-2, with D uncertain. The CDR3 length is 16 residues. Trimming pared 3 bases from V and 2 bases from J, leaving 16 bases between. The V gene's germline CDR1 is MNHEY and CDR2 SVGAGI. The CDR3 region has the DNA TGTGCCAGCAGTTATGCCCAGGCGAGCCTGAACTATGGCTACACCTTC. It encodes CASSYAQASLNYGYTF.